The next 4 T cell receptor beta chains were all read from a single sample in a study of read filtering for tumor transcriptome and immune sequencing. This library used roughly 400 ng RNA and molecular barcoded adaptors spanning alpha/delta and beta/gamma chains. TCRdb re-called the reads through MiXCR, storing one row per CDR3 protein. The sample includes about 24,000 distinct CDR3 sequences, less than 25% of them seen just once. Sample: a population of CD138-negative cells sorted from bone marrow. The receptors were sampled from a donor at least 40 years old with multiple myeloma.

The gene calls are TRBV5-1 and TRBJ1-3; unclear D gene. The CDR3 runs 15 residues. The germline CDR1 and CDR2 sequences are SGHRS and YFSETQ. V was cut by 0 bases and J by 7 bases, with 14 bases left in between. The CDR3 nucleotides read TGCGCCAGCAGCTTGGAGTGGGCACCGGGGAACACCATATATTTT. Translating it yields CASSLEWAPGNTIYF.

On this clonotype itself: A much larger clonotype is one base distant, so this may be a read error. The chain carries TRBV5-1 and TRBJ2-2, with D uncertain. V dropped 3 bases and J dropped 0 bases, with 6 bases sitting between them. The CDR3 is 14 residues long. CDR1 is SGHRS and CDR2 is YFSETQ in the germline V gene. In nucleotides, the CDR3 is TGCGCCAGCAGCTCGCGCCCGAACACCGGGGAGCTGTTTTTT. This encodes CASSSRPNTGELFF.

A word on this clonotype: A much larger clone sits a single nucleotide away, making a read error possible. The chain has TRBV5-6 and TRBJ2-1, with D unclear. Germline V gives CDR1 SGHDT, CDR2 YYEEEE. This CDR3 spans 16 amino acids. The CDR3 loop is CASSLAGLTAYDEQFF. Written as DNA, the CDR3 is TGTGCCAGCAGCTTGGCAGGTTTAACAGCCTACGATGAGCAGTTCTTC.

On this clonotype: This sequence may be a read error, since a much larger clone differs from it by one base. The chain has TRBV29-1 and TRBJ1-1; perhaps TRBD1 as D (6 bases). CDR3 length equals 14 residues. Germline CDR1 SQVTM, CDR2 ANQGSEA. V dropped 3 bases and J dropped 7 bases, with 18 bases sitting between them. Here the CDR3 reads CSVDRRRGRDEAFF. The CDR3 DNA reads TGCAGCGTTGATCGGAGACGGGGGCGGGATGAAGCTTTCTTT.